The 25 T cell receptor beta chains in this list originate from one sample, sequenced in a study of identical twins. Via MiXCR, TCRdb re-called the 5' RACE reads, giving one row per CDR3 protein. The sample consists of some 1,600,000 distinct CDR3 sequences, about 30% of them appearing once. The specimen sequenced was cord blood. These receptor sequences come from a newborn girl in good health.

As concerns this clonotype: The junction departs from germline at one end; a sequencing error may be responsible. The chain carries TRBV6-5 and TRBJ2-4, with TRBD1 identical over 8 bases. The DNA end lines up better with TRBJ2-7; the J call may be wrong. Germline-derived CDR1 and CDR2 are MNHEY and SVGAGI. The CDR3 totals 14 residues. The CDR3 nucleotides read TGCGCCAGCAGTTACCTTCAGGGGGCTTACGAGCAGTACTTC. Its protein product is CASSYLQGAYEQYF.

The chain combines TRBV5-5 with TRBJ2-3; TRBD1 matches 10 bases. The CDR3 covers 15 residues. With 2 bases clipped from V and 4 bases from J, the junction kept 4 bases outside the gene matches. Germline V gene lookup returns CDR1 SGHKS and CDR2 YYEKEE (reference sequence). DNA of the CDR3: TGTGCCAGCAGCTTCCTGACAGGGGGCGCAGATACGCAGTATTTT. This codes for CASSFLTGGADTQYF.

The sample holds a few counts of this clonotype. The chain combines TRBV10-3 with TRBJ2-7; TRBD2 matches at 7 bases. The V and J ends lost 4 bases and 0 bases, in that order; junction bases with no gene match: 3. The germline V gene encodes CDR1 ENHRY and CDR2 SYGVKD. The CDR3 is made up of 14 amino acids. The CDR3: CAISGGEGSYEQYF. The CDR3 coding sequence is TGTGCCATCAGTGGAGGGGAGGGCTCCTACGAGCAGTACTTC.

The CDR3 here is CASSFIENTGELFF. In nucleotides, the CDR3 is TGTGCCAGCAGTTTTATAGAGAACACCGGGGAGCTGTTTTTT. The gene calls are TRBV27 and TRBJ2-2; D unresolved. In germline, CDR1 is MNHEY, CDR2 SMNVEV (reference sequence). This CDR3 is built from 14 residues. V gave up 3 bases and J gave up 1 base, with 6 bases separating them.

The genes are TRBV28 and TRBJ2-7; no definite D call. The CDR3 has 15 residues. V lost 2 bases to trimming and J lost 3 bases, with 14 bases between them. Germline CDR1 is MDHEN and CDR2 is SYDVKM. In nucleotides, the CDR3 is TGTGCCAGCAGTTTAAGCAGGAACGGCGACTACGAGCAGTACTTC. It encodes CASSLSRNGDYEQYF.

The genes are TRBV5-1 and TRBJ2-6, with D unresolved. Germline loops: CDR1 SGHRS, CDR2 YFSETQ. CDR3 length equals 18 residues. V lost 4 bases and J 0 bases, leaving 17 bases between the germline ends. In DNA form, the CDR3 reads TGCGCCAGCAGCCGATCCTCTACCGGGCCCTCTGGGGCCAACGTCCTGACTTTC. Translated: CASSRSSTGPSGANVLTF.

The chain couples TRBV6-1 to TRBJ1-2; D is uncertain. The germline V gene encodes CDR1 MNHNS and CDR2 SASEGT. The CDR3 runs to 13 residues. V dropped 2 bases and J dropped 4 bases, with 8 bases sitting between them. The CDR3 loop reads CASSEMQIYGYTF. Written as DNA, the CDR3 is TGTGCCAGCAGTGAAATGCAGATCTATGGCTACACCTTC.

The rearrangement uses TRBV18 and TRBJ2-3; unclear D gene. The length of the CDR3 is 12 residues. Trimming shortened V by 5 bases and J by 6 bases, and 9 bases separated the two germline ends. The germline V gene encodes CDR1 KGHSH and CDR2 LQKENI. The DNA for the CDR3 is TGTGCCAGCTCAGACGCACGGGATACGCAGTATTTT. This sequence encodes CASSDARDTQYF.

This clonotype was counted a few times. This CDR3 reads CASSAYGLAGGEQYF. CDR3 nucleotide sequence: TGTGCCAGCAGCGCCTATGGACTAGCGGGAGGGGAGCAGTACTTC. The rearrangement links TRBV9 to TRBJ2-5; 15 bases are shared with TRBD2. Germline trimming cut 3 bases from V and 11 bases from J; bases unmatched to any gene: 8. Germline CDR1 is SGDLS and CDR2 is YYNGEE. The CDR3 loop spans 15 amino acids.

This chain links TRBV20-1 with TRBJ2-1; no clear D. The germline V and J ends were trimmed by 5 bases and 10 bases, with 15 bases remaining between them. The CDR3 sequence is 12 residues long. Germline V gene sequence: CDR1 DFQATT, CDR2 SNEGSKA (reference sequence). The CDR3 coding sequence is TGCAGTGCTCGGAAGGTCTCCTACGAGCAGTTCTTC. Translated, it gives CSARKVSYEQFF.

This clonotype was detected a few times. The chain's CDR3 is CASSLYEGLNTEAFF. The CDR3 DNA is TGTGCCAGCAGCCTTTATGAGGGGTTGAACACTGAAGCTTTCTTT. The chain carries TRBV7-9 and TRBJ1-1, with D maybe TRBD1 (5 bases). CDR1 is SEHNR and CDR2 is FQNEAQ in the germline V gene (reference sequence). Trimming stripped 5 bases from V and 0 bases from J, with 13 bases between. This CDR3 spans 15 amino acids.

The chain recombines TRBV7-2 with TRBJ2-3; D gene ambiguous. CDR1 SGHTA and CDR2 FQGNSA come from the germline V gene. Deletions cut 5 bases from V and 7 bases from J, with 1 base between. This CDR3 has 9 residues. The CDR3 is CASSHTQYF. DNA for the CDR3: TGTGCCAGCAGCCATACGCAGTATTTT.

CDR3 sequence (DNA): TGCAGTGCTCGCCCCATGGGGGGAAACATTCAGTACTTC. As protein: CSARPMGGNIQYF. V usage is TRBV20-1 and J usage is TRBJ2-4, with D possibly matching TRBD2 (6 bases). The V end lost 5 bases, the J end lost 6 bases, and 14 bases lay between the germline ends. The CDR3 runs 13 residues. Looked up from germline, CDR1 is DFQATT and CDR2 is SNEGSKA (reference sequence).

J is TRBJ2-7 and V is TRBV20-1; D unresolved. The end of the DNA fits TRBJ2-5 better, so the J call may be wrong. This CDR3 is built from 12 residues. From germline, CDR1 is DFQATT and CDR2 SNEGSKA (reference sequence). CDR3 DNA: TGCAGTGCTAACTCGCAAGGGGAGACCCAGTACTTC. Amino acid sequence: CSANSQGETQYF.

This clonotype was seen more than once but under ten times. This chain connects TRBV2 to TRBJ1-5; possible D gene TRBD1, 5 bases. The CDR3 loop spans 14 amino acids. Trimming stripped 8 bases from V and 0 bases from J, with 11 bases between. Germline V gives CDR1 SNHLY, CDR2 FYNNEI. The CDR3 sequence is CASGAILSNQPQHF. CDR3 nucleotide sequence: TGTGCCAGCGGGGCAATCCTTAGCAATCAGCCCCAGCATTTT. Together with reference TRBV2 and TRBJ1-5, the CDR3 gives the full variable domain: EPEVTQTPSHQVTQMGQEVILRCVPISNHLYFYWYRQILGQKVEFLVSFYNNEISEKSEIFDDQFSVERPDGSNFTLKIRSTKLEDSAMYFCASGAILSNQPQHFGDGTRLSIL.

The chain recombines TRBV12-3 or TRBV12-4 with TRBJ1-2, with D tentatively TRBD1 (5 bases). The ends were cut back, 3 bases at V and 6 bases at J, with 11 bases in the middle. CDR3 length: 13 amino acids. The CDR3 bases are TGTGCCAGCAGTTTTGGGGGGAACCATGGCTACACCTTC. Its translation: CASSFGGNHGYTF.

Only a few counts were recorded for this clonotype. The V and J genes are TRBV28 and TRBJ1-2, with unresolved D. V dropped 5 bases and J dropped 6 bases, with 7 bases sitting between them. The CDR3 has 11 residues. Per germline, CDR1 MDHEN and CDR2 SYDVKM. Here the CDR3 reads CASSDTNGYTF. The CDR3 coding sequence is TGTGCCAGCAGTGACACCAATGGCTACACCTTC.

This clonotype was seen at least ten times. The CDR3 here is CAISGGLQVPTDTQYF. CDR3 DNA sequence: TGTGCCATCAGTGGGGGCCTCCAAGTGCCCACAGATACGCAGTATTTT. The rearrangement links TRBV10-3 to TRBJ2-3; a possible D gene is TRBD1 (5 bases). Germline values: CDR1 ENHRY, CDR2 SYGVKD. Trimming cost V 4 bases and J 2 bases, with 16 bases left between them. This CDR3 is 16 amino acids long.

This clonotype was seen at least ten times. V gene TRBV29-1 combines with J gene TRBJ2-5; 9 bases map to TRBD2. With the DNA end fitting TRBJ2-7 better, the J assignment may be wrong. CDR1 and CDR2 (germline): SQVTM, ANQGSEA. The CDR3 length is 12 residues. This CDR3 is CSVLAGGYEQYF. CDR3 DNA sequence: TGCAGCGTTCTGGCGGGAGGGTACGAGCAGTACTTC.

This chain links TRBV3-1 with TRBJ2-7, with TRBD2 matching over 10 bases. CDR1 is LGHDT and CDR2 is YNNKEL in the germline V gene (reference sequence). This CDR3 has 16 amino acids. V trimming: 4 bases; J trimming: 7 bases; junction bases outside the gene matches: 13. The CDR3 nucleotides are TGTGCCAGCAGCCCCTCTAGCGGGAGACTCTACAATGAGCAGTACTTC. Its protein is CASSPSSGRLYNEQYF.

This clonotype was observed once. V and J are TRBV21-1 and TRBJ1-1; no check of the table's D call, TRBD1, against the DNA was made. TRBV21-1 is a recognized pseudogene. CDR3 length: 22 amino acids. The CDR3 protein is CASSKGLRDRESRTDLDTEAFF. For the CDR3, the DNA is TGTGCCAGCAGCAAGGGGCTACGGGACAGGGAATCGAGGACGGACTTGGACACTGAAGCTTTCTTT.

This clonotype has just a few counts. The chain is built from TRBV9 and TRBJ1-2; D remains unclear. The CDR3 runs to 13 residues. CDR1 is SGDLS, CDR2 YYNGEE, per germline. The ends were cut back, 0 bases at V and 7 bases at J, with 10 bases in the middle. CDR3 in amino acids: CASSVAHISGYTF. The CDR3, as DNA: TGTGCCAGCAGCGTAGCCCACATTAGTGGCTACACCTTC.

The V call is TRBV5-1, the J call TRBJ1-3; no clear D. Germline CDR1 and CDR2: SGHRS and YFSETQ. This CDR3 has 14 residues. Between the trimmed V and J ends, which lost 5 bases and 1 base, there was a span of 10 bases. CDR3: CASRGAVSGNTIYF. For the CDR3, the DNA is TGCGCCAGCAGGGGAGCGGTATCTGGAAACACCATATATTTT. The full variable domain, completed using reference TRBV5-1 and TRBJ1-3, is KAGVTQTPRYLIKTRGQQVTLSCSPISGHRSVSWYQQTPGQGLQFLFEYFSETQRNKGNFPGRFSGRQFSNSRSEMNVSTLELGDSALYLCASRGAVSGNTIYFGEGSWLTVV.

V is TRBV20-1 and J is TRBJ2-7; possibly TRBD1 for D (6 bases). This CDR3 has 10 residues. Germline lookup yields CDR1 DFQATT and CDR2 SNEGSKA (reference sequence). CDR3 bases: TGCACCTCAGGGGTTGGCGAGCAGTACTTC. Amino acids: CTSGVGEQYF.

A few counts support this clonotype. The rearrangement links TRBV24-1 to TRBJ2-1; D might be TRBD2 (5 bases). The J call is doubtful: the DNA matches TRBJ2-7 better. The CDR3 covers 16 residues. Per the germline V gene, CDR1 is KGHDR and CDR2 is SFDVKD. As DNA, the CDR3 is TGTGCCACCAGTGATTCATGGCTAGCCCGCAACAATGAGCAGTACTTC. Its translation: CATSDSWLARNNEQYF.